This T cell receptor (beta chain) appears in the sequencing data of a study of blood T cells in healthy people across ages. CDR3 size: 15 residues. Germline-derived CDR1 and CDR2 are MDHEN and SYDVKM. Trimming took 8 bases from V and 4 from J, leaving 20 bases between them. A second about 7 to 11 cycle PCR used barcoded and J-beta primers. Each of the samples gave a minimum of 2.5 million paired-end reads that contained CDR3. A single record per CDR3 protein comes from TCRdb applying MiXCR to the 5' RACE reads. The profile shows over 1,500,000 distinct CDR3 sequences, around 48% of them singletons. The draw of peripheral blood yielded roughly 9.1 milliliters from each donor. Isolated PBMCs totaled at least 6.5 million in each sample. A minimum of 6 micrograms of total RNA was extracted per sample.

The sample was blood. This rearrangement joins TRBV28 to TRBJ1-2, with D hard to call. The TCR comes from a woman aged 40 to 50 in good health. CDR3 bases: TGTGCCAGCTTTACGCGTCCGGGCGGGTTCTATGGCTACACCTTC. The encoded protein is CASFTRPGGFYGYTF.